This T cell receptor beta chain was retrieved from a study of OX40 agonist ivuxolimab in advanced cancers. Study-wide points: By week 6 at 0.1 to 3.0 mg/kg, blood CD4+ and CD8+ T cells had expanded clonally. A proportion of nonresponders additionally exhibited low normalized T-cell clonal expansion. Relative to CD4+, CD8+ T cells held more expanded clones on average.

As to this clone: Its antigen is unidentified.

Clones were read by immunoSEQ multiplex PCR, and TCRdb kept only the in-frame ones, dropping some. The table has approximately 52,000 clones, 85% to 95% seen once. This sequence originates from an adult with an advanced solid tumor such as melanoma, head and neck, liver or kidney cancer. The sample in question was CD4+ or CD8+ T cells sorted from blood, obtained in a trial of the OX40 agonist ivuxolimab.

CDR3 in amino acids: CASSQDSYEQYF. The CDR3 DNA sequence: TGCGCCAGCAGCCAAGATTCCTACGAGCAGTACTTC. This chain connects TRBV4-1 to TRBJ2-7; D is ambiguous. Germline CDR1 is MGHRA and CDR2 is YSYEKL. This CDR3 contains 12 residues. V dropped 0 bases and J dropped 1 base, with 1 base sitting between them.